These 23 T cell receptor beta chains were sequenced from one sample in a study of lymphopenia after photon versus proton radiotherapy. Only in-frame clones appear in the TCRdb table, and some are missing; sequencing was by immunoSEQ multiplex PCR. The sample yields approximately 70,000 clones, 87% seen once. The material was peripheral blood, obtained from a patient treated with proton-based radiotherapy. The receptors were gathered from a man older than 75 with esophageal cancer.

This clone was recorded once. The chain recombines TRBV11-3 with TRBJ2-5; TRBD1 aligns across 7 bases. Germline assignment: CDR1 SGHNT and CDR2 YENEEA. Trimming took 5 bases from V and 5 from J; bases not matched to a gene: 14. There are 16 residues in the CDR3. The CDR3 bases are TGTGCCAGCAGCAAACCGGGACAGACCCCGCTGGAGACCCAGTACTTC. Translating gives CASSKPGQTPLETQYF.

On this clone itself: This same CDR3 is encoded by further DNA sequences in the sample. The J gene is TRBJ2-1, the V gene TRBV4-1; 7 nucleotides agree with TRBD2. The germline CDR1 and CDR2 sequences are MGHRA and YSYEKL. CDR3 size: 13 residues. V shed 2 bases and J 7 bases; nucleotides not matched to a gene: 2. CDR3 residues: CASSQPAGNEQFF. DNA of the CDR3: TGCGCCAGCAGCCAACCAGCGGGGAATGAGCAGTTCTTC.

V usage is TRBV27 and J usage is TRBJ1-6, with a tentative D call TRBD1 (6 bases). In germline, CDR1 is MNHEY, CDR2 SMNVEV (reference sequence). V lost 1 base, J lost 11 bases, and 27 bases lay in between. CDR3 length equals 19 residues. The CDR3 nucleotides are TGTGCCAGCAGTTTATTAACCTATTACAGGGAAGTCGGGCAGGCACCCCTCCACTTT. Encoded protein: CASSLLTYYREVGQAPLHF.

This clone was seen a single time. This chain uses TRBV2 with TRBJ1-2; a weak D match, TRBD1 (5 bases). The length of the CDR3 is 15 residues. In germline, CDR1 is SNHLY, CDR2 FYNNEI. V lost 6 bases and J 4 bases, leaving 18 bases between the germline ends. CDR3 DNA sequence: TGTGCCAGCAGGCTACTGCAGGGTCAGGGCTATGGCTACACCTTC. Residues: CASRLLQGQGYGYTF.

This clone was detected once. This sequence joins TRBV6-6 and TRBJ2-5; D not certain. Deletions cut 0 bases from V and 5 bases from J, with 10 bases between. CDR3 length: 14 amino acids. The germline CDR1 and CDR2 sequences are MNHNY and SVGAGI (reference sequence). CDR3 bases: TGTGCCAGCAGTTACTCGTCGGCCCCGGAGACCCAGTACTTC. It specifies CASSYSSAPETQYF.

This chain joins TRBV7-9 and TRBJ2-5, with 7 bases lining up with TRBD1. The germline V gene encodes CDR1 SEHNR and CDR2 FQNEAQ (reference sequence). V was pared by 6 bases and J by 5 bases, with 6 bases of the junction left unmatched. The CDR3 runs to 13 residues. As DNA, the CDR3 is TGTGCCAGCAGTAAGACAGGGTTTGAGACCCAGTACTTC. Protein product: CASSKTGFETQYF.

The CDR3 DNA reads as TGTGCCAGCAGAGCTAGCGGGAGCGACTACAATGAGCAGTTCTTC. This codes for CASRASGSDYNEQFF. The V call is TRBV6-5, the J call TRBJ2-1, with 10 bases that match TRBD2. V was pared by 6 bases and J by 3 bases, with 5 bases of the junction left unmatched. The CDR3 is 15 residues long. CDR1 MNHEY and CDR2 SVGAGI come from the germline V gene.

The CDR3 reads CASSKGAPYYGYTF. CDR3 nucleotide sequence: TGTGCCAGCAGTAAGGGAGCCCCCTACTATGGCTACACCTTC. The chain recombines TRBV21-1 with TRBJ1-2. TRBV21-1 is labeled a pseudogene. This CDR3 spans 14 amino acids.

This chain joins TRBV7-2 and TRBJ2-1; TRBD1 matches 7 bases. From germline, CDR1 is SGHTA and CDR2 FQGNSA. The J segment lost 4 bases and the V segment lost 4 bases, leaving 4 bases of the junction unmatched. The CDR3 runs 14 residues. The CDR3 bases are TGTGCCAGCAGCTACGGACAGGAATACAATGAGCAGTTCTTC. As protein: CASSYGQEYNEQFF.

The CDR3: CASSASRGTNEKLFF. CDR3 nucleotide sequence: TGCGCCAGCAGCGCGAGCCGCGGAACTAATGAAAAACTGTTTTTT. The chain couples TRBV4-3 to TRBJ1-4; no clear D gene. This CDR3 has 15 amino acids. Germline V CDR1 and CDR2: LGHNA, YSLEER. Trimming shortened V by 5 bases and J by 1 base, and 11 bases separated the two germline ends.

The chain couples TRBV19 to TRBJ2-3; TRBD1 is a possible D gene (6 bases). The V gene lost 6 bases and the J gene lost 7 bases, with 14 bases spanning the gap. Germline CDR1 reads LNHDA; CDR2 reads SQIVND (reference sequence). CDR3 length: 13 residues. The CDR3 region has the DNA TGTGCCAGTAGCCCGGGACACCACAATACGCAGTATTTT. Protein: CASSPGHHNTQYF.

The chain is built from TRBV7-2 and TRBJ2-3; 7 bases match TRBD2. After removal of 0 bases from V and 8 bases from J, the junction contained 2 bases not matched to a gene. Germline assignment: CDR1 SGHTA and CDR2 FQGNSA. The CDR3 extends over 13 amino acids. In DNA form, the CDR3 reads TGTGCCAGCAGCTTAGCAGGGAGGGTTACGCAGTATTTT. Its protein is CASSLAGRVTQYF.

The CDR3 here is CASSLRTGSNTEAFF. As DNA, the CDR3 is TGTGCCAGCAGTTTAAGGACAGGGTCGAACACTGAAGCTTTCTTT. The chain uses TRBV27 and TRBJ1-1; 8 bases match TRBD1. J gave up 1 base and V 2 bases, and 3 bases lay outside the gene matches. The CDR3 runs to 15 residues. Germline V gene lookup returns CDR1 MNHEY and CDR2 SMNVEV (reference sequence).

The genes are TRBV11-2 and TRBJ2-7, with 9 bases aligning to TRBD2. Trimming at V came to 0 bases and at J to 1 base, leaving 7 bases not matched to a gene. The CDR3 is 17 residues long. The germline V gene has CDR1 SGHAT and CDR2 FQNNGV. CDR3 DNA sequence: TGTGCCAGCAGCTTAGATGGCGCTAGCGGGATATCCTACGAGCAGTACTTC. Amino acid sequence: CASSLDGASGISYEQYF. Full variable domain (remainder filled in from reference TRBV11-2 and TRBJ2-7): EAGVAQSPRYKIIEKRQSVAFWCNPISGHATLYWYQQILGQGPKLLIQFQNNGVVDDSQLPKDRFSAERLKGVDSTLKIQPAKLEDSAVYLCASSLDGASGISYEQYFGPGTRLTVT.

Remarks on this clone: Other DNA sequences in the same sample also yield this CDR3. The rearrangement links TRBV30 to TRBJ1-2; 7 bases match TRBD1. Germline lookup yields CDR1 GTSNPN and CDR2 SVGIG (reference sequence). After removal of 0 bases from V and 4 bases from J, the junction contained 5 bases not matched to a gene. This CDR3 region has 14 residues. In DNA, the CDR3 is TGTGCCTGGAGTGTACAGGGGATCGGCTATGGCTACACCTTC. Amino acid sequence: CAWSVQGIGYGYTF.

The gene calls are TRBV11-1 and TRBJ1-1, with 8 bases aligning to TRBD1. Germline CDR1 and CDR2: SGHAT and FQDESV (reference sequence). V gave up 6 bases and J gave up 3 bases; unmatched junction bases: 3. This CDR3 contains 13 residues. CDR3 nucleotide sequence: TGTGCCAGCAGGACACAGGGGGACACTGAAGCTTTCTTT. Amino acids: CASRTQGDTEAFF.

The chain has TRBV19 and TRBJ2-3; D is uncertain. Germline V gives CDR1 LNHDA, CDR2 SQIVND (reference sequence). The CDR3 is made up of 13 amino acids. The V end lost 6 bases, the J end lost 0 bases, and 7 bases lay between the germline ends. In nucleotides, the CDR3 is TGTGCCAGTAGGGACGGGAGCACAGATACGCAGTATTTT. It yields the protein CASRDGSTDTQYF.

The CDR3 DNA is TGTGCCAGCAGCCCGTGGTGGGAGAGTACCGGGGAGCTGTTTTTT. Encoded protein: CASSPWWESTGELFF. This chain joins TRBV7-2 and TRBJ2-2; D perhaps matches TRBD2 (5 bases). CDR3 size: 15 residues. Trimming took off 5 bases at V and 5 bases at J, with 15 bases between the two ends. Germline CDR1 is SGHTA and CDR2 is FQGNSA.

Regarding this clone: At one of its ends the junction is not consistent with the germline gene, which may arise from a read error. The chain has TRBV5-4 and TRBJ1-1; D gene ambiguous. Germline V lookup: CDR1 SGHNT, CDR2 YYREEE (reference sequence). The CDR3 runs 11 residues. CDR3 in DNA: TGTGCCAGCAGCTTGAACAGTGAAGCTTTCTTT. Translated, it gives CASSLNSEAFF.

The rearrangement links TRBV30 to TRBJ1-4; D not resolved. Trimming left V 1 base short and J 2 bases short, with 5 bases between. CDR1 is GTSNPN and CDR2 is SVGIG in the germline V gene (reference sequence). CDR3 length: 13 residues. CDR3 coding DNA: TGTGCCTGGAGTGGGTCGACTAATGAAAAACTGTTTTTT. Protein product: CAWSGSTNEKLFF.

The rearrangement links TRBV12-5 to TRBJ2-7; a possible D gene is TRBD2 (5 bases). CDR3 length equals 11 residues. The germline CDR1 and CDR2 sequences are LGHNT and FRNRAP. Trimming shortened V by 8 bases and J by 5 bases, and 10 bases separated the two germline ends. The CDR3 nucleotides read TGTGCTAGTCTCTCGAGGGACGAGCAGTACTTC. Residues: CASLSRDEQYF.

This chain joins TRBV5-1 and TRBJ2-7; TRBD1 is a possible D gene (6 bases). The CDR3 covers 12 residues. V lost 2 bases, J lost 13 bases, and 16 bases lay in between. Per the germline V gene, CDR1 is SGHRS and CDR2 is YFSETQ. The CDR3 protein is CASSFGQTPSYF. DNA for the CDR3: TGCGCCAGCAGCTTTGGACAGACCCCTAGCTACTTC.

The J gene is TRBJ1-1, the V gene TRBV6-1, with TRBD1 as a possible D gene (6 bases). This CDR3 spans 14 amino acids. V was clipped by 5 bases and J by 3 bases, with 13 bases between them. Germline-derived CDR1 and CDR2 are MNHNS and SASEGT. The CDR3 coding sequence is TGTGCCAGCAGTTTAAACAGGGAGTACACTGAAGCTTTCTTT. It codes for CASSLNREYTEAFF.